The source of this TCR beta chain is a study of neurological immune-mediated disorders. The CDR3 has 16 amino acids. The V end was cut by 0 bases, the J end by 0 bases, with 9 bases between. Germline assignment: CDR1 SEHNR and CDR2 FQNEAQ (reference sequence). TCRdb re-called the 5' RACE reads through MiXCR, storing one row per CDR3 protein. This table has roughly 88,000 distinct CDR3 sequences, approximately 4% appearing once. This clonotype was recorded many times. This receptor was taken from a woman between 45 and 60 years old with multiple sclerosis. Source material: PBMCs. The chain is built from TRBV7-9 and TRBJ1-3; no clear D gene. The CDR3 loop is CASSLASGLSGNTIYF. DNA for the CDR3: TGTGCCAGCAGCTTAGCGTCAGGTCTCTCTGGAAACACCATATATTTT.